The rows below give T cell receptor beta chains drawn from one sample of a study of memory CD4+ T cells and cytomegalovirus serostatus. Sequencing was performed with immunoSEQ multiplex PCR; in TCRdb, only in-frame clones are kept and a portion is missing. The sample consists of 30,000 to 40,000 clones, around four fifths of them appearing once. Sequenced: memory CD4+ T cells from blood. These receptor sequences come from an adult in good health and CMV-seronegative. Some clones in this sample may be carry-over from other donors' samples. CDR3s include the opening cysteine and the closing phenylalanine or tryptophan. A D gene is named only where the DNA matches it firmly. Not all rows give a size; the values are once, few, many and, for expanded clones, a class.

CDR3: CASSVEGGWGGTEAFF
D: .
V: TRBV9
size: .
J: TRBJ1-1

CDR3: CASSLTGTGVYEQYF
D: TRBD1
V: TRBV7-2
size: .
J: TRBJ2-7

CDR3: CSVIGVLGETQYF
D: .
V: TRBV29-1
size: .
J: TRBJ2-5

CDR3: CASSVGQAIDSPLHF
D: TRBD1
V: TRBV7-2
size: .
J: TRBJ1-6

CDR3: CASSPGQGIYGYTF
D: TRBD1
V: TRBV19
size: few
J: TRBJ1-2

CDR3: CASSSTQGRNTIYF
D: TRBD1
V: TRBV6-5
size: few
J: TRBJ1-3

CDR3: CASSLSTDQPQHF
D: .
V: TRBV18
size: .
J: TRBJ1-5

CDR3: CASSNARGYGYTF
D: .
V: TRBV6-5
size: .
J: TRBJ1-2

CDR3: CASSQVAAGEQETQYF
D: TRBD2
V: TRBV4-2
size: .
J: TRBJ2-5

CDR3: CASSSGPGLGATQYF
D: .
V: TRBV5-1
size: .
J: TRBJ2-5

CDR3: CASSRTGGTDTQYF
D: TRBD1
V: TRBV18
size: .
J: TRBJ2-3

CDR3: CASSTFTGNDLGETQYF
D: .
V: TRBV7-2
size: .
J: TRBJ2-5

CDR3: CASSQLHGAEQFF
D: .
V: TRBV10-2
size: once
J: TRBJ2-1

CDR3: CASSLDGSNTGELFF
D: .
V: TRBV5-1
size: few
J: TRBJ2-2

CDR3: CASSIAVWWETQYF
D: .
V: TRBV19
size: .
J: TRBJ2-5

CDR3: CSARTGGEQYF
D: .
V: TRBV20-1
size: .
J: TRBJ2-7

CDR3: CASSIRWDSMNTEAFF
D: TRBD1
V: TRBV19
size: .
J: TRBJ1-1

CDR3: CASSLNRDTSYEQYF
D: .
V: TRBV7-9
size: .
J: TRBJ2-7

CDR3: CASSPRGPFFQETQYF
D: .
V: TRBV28
size: .
J: TRBJ2-5

CDR3: CASSPTGATNYGYTF
D: TRBD1
V: TRBV19
size: .
J: TRBJ1-2

CDR3: CASSLALGRTYGYTF
D: .
V: TRBV11-1
size: .
J: TRBJ1-2

CDR3: CASSLGRADTQYF
D: .
V: TRBV5-4
size: .
J: TRBJ2-3

CDR3: CASSGFGGENEKLFF
D: .
V: TRBV5-1
size: .
J: TRBJ1-4

CDR3: CASSSTGDSGNTIYF
D: TRBD1
V: TRBV5-1
size: .
J: TRBJ1-3

CDR3: CASSQGPGGQSSANEKLFF
D: TRBD1
V: TRBV14
size: .
J: TRBJ1-4

CDR3: CASSTGHHYQPQHF
D: .
V: TRBV19
size: few
J: TRBJ1-5

CDR3: CASRIGSNYGYTF
D: .
V: TRBV19
size: .
J: TRBJ1-2

CDR3: CSVFEMRTGELFF
D: .
V: TRBV29-1
size: .
J: TRBJ2-2

CDR3: CASSYTGTGGAFF
D: .
V: TRBV6-5
size: .
J: TRBJ1-1

CDR3: CASSFDSEAFF
D: .
V: TRBV6-6
size: once
J: TRBJ1-1

CDR3: CASSQDRARGYTF
D: TRBD1
V: TRBV7-2
size: .
J: TRBJ1-2

CDR3: CASSTPPGGYTF
D: TRBD1
V: TRBV7-2
size: few
J: TRBJ1-2

CDR3: CAWSPGVITEAFF
D: .
V: TRBV30
size: .
J: TRBJ1-1

CDR3: CSVERGYEQYF
D: .
V: TRBV29-1
size: .
J: TRBJ2-7

CDR3: CASSPAGEKLFF
D: .
V: TRBV6-1
size: .
J: TRBJ1-4

CDR3: CASSVPLTGGSSGANVLTF
D: TRBD2
V: TRBV2
size: .
J: TRBJ2-6

CDR3: CASSGGGAYNEQFF
D: .
V: TRBV5-1
size: .
J: TRBJ2-1

CDR3: CASSSPGSQETQYF
D: .
V: TRBV21-1
size: .
J: TRBJ2-5

CDR3: CASSGDNSPLHF
D: .
V: TRBV6-1
size: .
J: TRBJ1-6

CDR3: CASLVGTGGSPLHF
D: TRBD1
V: TRBV2
size: once
J: TRBJ1-6

CDR3: CASSDRGWNSPLHF
D: .
V: TRBV6-1
size: few
J: TRBJ1-6

CDR3: CASSLGLADNNEQFF
D: TRBD2
V: TRBV7-3
size: .
J: TRBJ2-1

CDR3: CASNPSGGRTGGRTEAFF
D: TRBD1
V: TRBV19
size: few
J: TRBJ1-1

CDR3: CASSEDRAGANVLTF
D: TRBD1
V: TRBV6-1
size: .
J: TRBJ2-6

CDR3: CASSLSYHSNQPQHF
D: .
V: TRBV7-2
size: .
J: TRBJ1-5

CDR3: CASSRTVNGETQYF
D: .
V: TRBV6-5
size: .
J: TRBJ2-5

CDR3: CAISESAGTGRDYGYTF
D: .
V: TRBV10-3
size: .
J: TRBJ1-2

CDR3: CAWDASFSTDTQYF
D: .
V: TRBV30
size: .
J: TRBJ2-3

CDR3: CASIVRGGLTGELFF
D: .
V: TRBV5-8
size: .
J: TRBJ2-2

CDR3: CASSLRGYSNQPQHF
D: .
V: TRBV28
size: once
J: TRBJ1-5

CDR3: CASSRKGSSYEQYF
D: .
V: TRBV5-6
size: .
J: TRBJ2-7

CDR3: CASSQYRGAFSNEQFF
D: .
V: TRBV4-1
size: .
J: TRBJ2-1

CDR3: CASTGLGAYEQYF
D: .
V: TRBV2
size: .
J: TRBJ2-7

CDR3: CASSLEGQVTEAFF
D: .
V: TRBV5-1
size: .
J: TRBJ1-1